This T cell receptor (beta chain) was identified during a study of response to subunit inactivated influenza vaccine. V was shortened by 2 bases and J by 2 bases, with 6 bases between the two germline ends. The CDR3 is made up of 13 amino acids. Germline assignment: CDR1 MDHEN and CDR2 SYDVKM. TCRdb re-analysed the RT-PCR reads in MiXCR, keeping a single row per CDR3 protein. The repertoire holds about 540,000 distinct CDR3 sequences, with around 25% as singletons. This sample also belongs to another study, concerning T cells expressing NK-cell markers. That source reports: cDNA encoding TCR beta was synthesized via 5'RACE template switching incorporating UMIs.

The sequence was collected from a man aged 50 to 60 who received an inactivated influenza vaccine. The rearrangement uses TRBV28 and TRBJ2-5; no clear D. Here the sequenced sample was CD4+ T cells sorted from PBMCs, taken 11 to 12 days after vaccination. DNA of the CDR3: TGTGCCAGCAGTTTACCGGTTCAAGAGACCCAGTACTTC. Its translation is CASSLPVQETQYF.